The 4 T cell receptor beta chains below come from one sample, sequenced in a study of shared clonotypes between healthy human individuals. TCRdb's copy holds only in-frame clones and misses some; the assay was immunoSEQ multiplex PCR. Of over 850,000 clones in the sample, around 78% are singletons; the top ten hold approximately 0.56%. Material: memory CD4+ T cells from PBMCs. Subset described: CD45RA-negative fraction. Receptor source: a man younger than 30 in good health. Some clones in this sample may be carry-over from other donors' samples.

CDR3 in amino acids: CASTPTLPQGAETQYF. The CDR3, as DNA: TGCGCCAGCACCCCGACGCTCCCTCAGGGGGCGGAGACCCAGTACTTC. The V and J genes are TRBV5-1 and TRBJ2-5; TRBD1 matches at 8 bases. This CDR3 comprises 16 residues. Germline CDR1 and CDR2: SGHRS and YFSETQ. Germline trimming cut 6 bases from V and 5 bases from J; bases unmatched to any gene: 15.

This clone was found a few times. The chain combines TRBV7-2 with TRBJ2-1, with 11 bases fitting TRBD2. CDR1 and CDR2 (germline): SGHTA, FQGNSA. The J segment lost 1 base and the V segment lost 5 bases, leaving 13 bases of the junction unmatched. The CDR3 contains 19 residues. This CDR3 reads CASSPEGTSGPGSYNEQFF. In nucleotides, the CDR3 is TGTGCCAGCAGCCCGGAGGGGACTAGCGGACCAGGATCCTACAATGAGCAGTTCTTC.

The chain is built from TRBV7-9 and TRBJ2-7, with 9 bases lining up with TRBD1. This CDR3 is built from 15 residues. J was trimmed by 4 bases and V by 5 bases; bases with no gene match: 9. Germline V gives CDR1 SEHNR, CDR2 FQNEAQ (reference sequence). The DNA of the CDR3 is TGTGCCAGCAGCGCCCAGACAGGGGGTCGTTACGAGCAGTACTTC. Encoded protein: CASSAQTGGRYEQYF.

The chain uses TRBV28 and TRBJ1-3; no firm D call. V was trimmed by 5 bases and J by 5 bases, leaving 19 bases between them. The CDR3 has 16 amino acids. In germline, CDR1 is MDHEN, CDR2 SYDVKM. The CDR3 DNA is TGTGCCAGCAGTCGCCGCGCCCGTGCCAGCAGAAACACCATATATTTT. Amino acid sequence: CASSRRARASRNTIYF.